The TCR beta chain under discussion was sequenced for a study of blood T cell repertoires in COVID-19. Measured with immunoSEQ multiplex PCR; TCRdb has only the in-frame clones, and not every one. The table has under 150,000 clones, more than 75% seen once. The length of the CDR3 is 14 residues. Trimming at V came to 7 bases and at J to 8 bases, leaving 9 bases not matched to a gene. In germline, CDR1 is MNHEY, CDR2 SVGAGI. Input material: peripheral blood. The V gene is TRBV6-5, the J gene TRBJ2-1; 9 bases align to TRBD2. The source of this sequence is a woman between 35 and 50 years old with acute or convalescent COVID-19. The CDR3 spells CASTAGGFNYEQFF. The CDR3 DNA follows: TGTGCCAGCACGGCGGGGGGGTTTAACTATGAGCAGTTCTTC.